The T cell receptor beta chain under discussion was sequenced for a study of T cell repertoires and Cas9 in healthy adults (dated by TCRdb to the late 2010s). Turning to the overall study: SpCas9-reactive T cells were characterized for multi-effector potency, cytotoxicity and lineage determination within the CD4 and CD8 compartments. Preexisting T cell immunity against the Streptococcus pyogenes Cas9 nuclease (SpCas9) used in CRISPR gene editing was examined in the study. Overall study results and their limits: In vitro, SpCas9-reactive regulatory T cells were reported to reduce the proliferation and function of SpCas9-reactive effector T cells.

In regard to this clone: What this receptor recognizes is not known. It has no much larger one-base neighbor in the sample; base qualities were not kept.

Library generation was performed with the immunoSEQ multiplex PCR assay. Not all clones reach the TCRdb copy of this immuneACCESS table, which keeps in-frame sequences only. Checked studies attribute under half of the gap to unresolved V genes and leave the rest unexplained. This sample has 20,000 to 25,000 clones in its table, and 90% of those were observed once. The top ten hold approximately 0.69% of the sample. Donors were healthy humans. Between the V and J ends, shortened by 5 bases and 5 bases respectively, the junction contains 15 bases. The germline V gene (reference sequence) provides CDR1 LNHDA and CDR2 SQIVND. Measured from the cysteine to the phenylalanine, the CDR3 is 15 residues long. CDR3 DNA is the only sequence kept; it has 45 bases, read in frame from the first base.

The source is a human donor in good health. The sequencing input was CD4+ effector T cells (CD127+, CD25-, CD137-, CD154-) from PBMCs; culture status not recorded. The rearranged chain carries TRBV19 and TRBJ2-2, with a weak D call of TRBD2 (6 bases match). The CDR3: CASSPGTLRTGELFF. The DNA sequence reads TGTGCCAGTAGTCCCGGGACTTTACGTACCGGGGAGCTGTTTTTT.